The clone carrying this T cell receptor (beta chain) appeared a few times. Other DNA variants within this sample encode the same CDR3. The data stem from a study of blood T cell repertoires in COVID-19. In the study's own analysis: From reference gene primer amplification, estimates of nucleated cell counts were derived. Libraries were prepared by immunoSEQ multiplex PCR; TCRdb keeps only in-frame clonotypes and omits some of them. V and J calls and clone size come straight from that table; D and trimming were deduced from the DNA. The sample records 110,000 to 150,000 clones, about four fifths being singletons. V trimming: 3 bases; J trimming: 4 bases; junction bases outside the gene matches: 4. The CDR3 is 14 amino acids. Germline CDR1 is SGHRS and CDR2 is YFSETQ.

The chain has TRBV5-1 and TRBJ1-3; 7 nucleotides match TRBD1. This receptor was identified in a human donor in a cohort sampled during active COVID-19. Sequenced sample: peripheral blood. The CDR3 DNA reads as TGCGCCAGCAGCTCACAGGGGACGGGAAACACCATATATTTT. It codes for CASSSQGTGNTIYF.